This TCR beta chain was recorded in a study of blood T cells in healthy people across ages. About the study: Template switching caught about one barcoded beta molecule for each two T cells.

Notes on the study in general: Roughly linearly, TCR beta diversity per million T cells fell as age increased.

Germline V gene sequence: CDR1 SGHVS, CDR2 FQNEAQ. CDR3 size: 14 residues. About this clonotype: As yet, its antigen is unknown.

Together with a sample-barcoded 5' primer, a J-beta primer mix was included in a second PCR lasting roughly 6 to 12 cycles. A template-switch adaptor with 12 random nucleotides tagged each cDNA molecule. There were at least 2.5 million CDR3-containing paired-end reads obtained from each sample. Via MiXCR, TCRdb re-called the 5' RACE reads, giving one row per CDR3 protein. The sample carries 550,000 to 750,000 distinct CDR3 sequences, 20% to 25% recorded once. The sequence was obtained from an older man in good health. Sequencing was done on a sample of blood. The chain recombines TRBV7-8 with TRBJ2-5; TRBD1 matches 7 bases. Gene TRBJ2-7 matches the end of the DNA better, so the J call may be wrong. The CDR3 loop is CASSLWDRDYEQYF. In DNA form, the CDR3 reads TGTGCCAGCAGCCTTTGGGACAGAGACTACGAGCAGTACTTC.